The T cell receptor (beta chain) described here comes from a study of T cells in Graves' hyperthyroidism and ophthalmopathy. Whole-study results and caveats: The model made its ophthalmopathy prediction, and onset followed a median around 6.9 months later. From stable hyperthyroidism, ophthalmopathy was set apart by a 13 V-J model.

The CDR3 has 17 residues. The V gene lost 1 base and the J gene lost 3 bases, with 16 bases spanning the gap. TCR beta CDR3 region amplification was performed from RNA transcripts. Researchers ran a first-round RT-PCR on the TCR CDR3 using the HTBI primer set. TCRdb redid the calling of the multiplex PCR reads with MiXCR, one entry per CDR3 protein. Here the sample spans 360,000 or so distinct CDR3 sequences, approximately 14% being singletons. A remark on this clonotype: Its target is not known.

Diagnosis relied on clinical symptoms, serum thyroxine and TRAb, thyroid ultrasound and orbital computed tomography. The gene calls are TRBV12-3 or TRBV12-4 and TRBJ1-5, with D unclear. Sequencing was performed on blood. The clonotype originates from a woman aged 55-69 years with Graves' ophthalmopathy. CDR3 sequence: CASSLEVGDTNNQPQHF. The DNA of the CDR3 is TGTGCCAGCAGTTTAGAGGTCGGGGATACCAACAATCAGCCCCAGCATTTT.